This T cell receptor (beta chain) stems from a study of cytomegalovirus exposure and HLA in healthy donors (dated by TCRdb to about 2017). With regard to the full study: An earlier analysis of several hundred of the donors reported about 290 Gb of sequence data and 100 million to 140 million unique TCR beta sequences from some 180 million T cells. The study aimed to test whether cataloging public T cell receptors could reveal signatures of past pathogen exposure. Genome-wide SNP genotypes for about 65% of the 666 donors were used in a later genetic analysis, which treated that subset as a discovery cohort. To decide whether each TCR beta V gene segment behaved as functional or pseudogenic, an earlier analysis of some 600 of the donors relied on high-throughput TCR beta sequencing. High-throughput TCR immunosequencing, statistical association of individual TCRs with disease status, and machine learning were combined to predict cytomegalovirus infection status. HLA typing covered class I and class II loci at four-digit resolution. Rather than using new phenotypic data, the later analysis identified candidate immune exposures from TCR beta sequences and from how often those sequences occurred across donors. All discovery cohort repertoires had been generated using a single sequencing platform. The number of donors typed differed by locus, with about 629-630 for A, B, C, DRB1 and DQB1, roughly 520 for DQA1, 600 to 610 for DPA1, and 400 to 490 for DPB1. The genetic ancestry cluster associated with self-reported Caucasian donors included 81% of the roughly 390 genotyped donors. Using immunosequencing, the study profiled T cell repertoires from 666 subjects and related those repertoires to cytomegalovirus serostatus. Four to six DR-DQ haplotypes were handled as single units for association and clustering because linkage in the cohort was strong. A later analysis re-examined previously published TCR beta repertoires from around 670 donors and added high-resolution HLA genotyping to investigate patterns of TCR occurrence. Across 300 to 400 genotyped donors of the cohort, an average of about 240,000 unique TCR beta nucleotide sequences per donor were sequenced, and roughly 17% of those sequences were non-productive. An early release covering more than 500 HLA-typed donors comprised about 300 gigabases of sequencing data and roughly 85 million unique TCR sequences. Donor age, sex, ethnicity and CMV serostatus were compiled alongside the repertoire data. In addition to the first cohort of 666 subjects, a separate validation cohort of 120 different subjects was used.

The cohort consisted of approximately 670 healthy bone marrow donors. At the time of sampling, every cohort member was nominally healthy, though immune exposures that went unrecorded were likely present. The donor tested CMV seronegative and was one of the 352 seronegative cohort members. A peripheral blood sample was collected from each donor, and TCR beta sequencing was performed on peripheral blood mononuclear cells. Genomic DNA was extracted from the blood cell samples with the Qiagen DNeasy Blood Extraction Kit. Points the paper makes about the study in general: According to a later analysis, TCR association rates differed among HLA loci, with DRB1 alleles showing the most associated TCRs and HLA-C alleles showing the fewest. A few of the identified cytomegalovirus-associated TCR beta chains were confirmed in vitro to be specific for cytomegalovirus antigens. For the cohort, immune exposure information was limited to CMV serostatus. Cytomegalovirus status was reported to be diagnosed by the classifier with high specificity and sensitivity in both the original and validation cohorts. The 87-base-pair reads could not distinguish some IMGT-functional V segments, including TRBV6-2 and TRBV6-3, so those segments were excluded. In a later analysis, around 17,000 TCR beta sequences were associated with specific HLA alleles at a false discovery rate of 0.05. In a later analysis, HLA-associated TCR beta chains showed more clonal expansion and lower generation probabilities than non-associated chains that were equally common. Linkage disequilibrium might explain the correlated functional status among segregating V segments, but an unknown experimental factor could not be ruled out. While some public TCRs were present in many individuals, most TCR sequences turned up only very rarely across donors. Only TCR beta chains were sequenced in this cohort, and the absence of alpha or paired-chain data limited detectable features. According to a later genetic analysis, donors in an Asian-associated ancestry cluster had fewer N-insertions in productive TCRs than the approximately 630-donor mean. The presence/absence analyses assumed that sequencing depth was roughly uniform across donors, and that assumption may not be true. The study gave a list of under 200 TCR beta chains associated with cytomegalovirus. Because counts were too low, 15 to 20 rarely observed V segments, including chromosome 9 orphons, were excluded from the earlier analysis of 587 of the donors. In a later genetic analysis, a missense DCLRE1C variant was associated with V-gene and J-gene trimming of TCR beta chains, and the association was replicated in an independent cohort. The authors suggested that the approach could potentially be generalized to other disease states and immunological phenotypes. Several of the top co-occurrence clusters appeared to be linked to parvovirus B19, influenza, CMV and Epstein-Barr virus, according to a later analysis. A further reported finding was that TCR beta sequences accurately predicted the HLA-A and HLA-B alleles for most subjects in the first cohort. Because some donors lacked HLA typing at each locus, the association tests relied only on the typed subset. In a later analysis, most CMV-associated TCR beta chains were found to appear HLA-restricted, with HLA associations seemingly driven largely by CMV exposure. Broadly in line with IMGT annotations, most TCR beta V segments showed up in productive rearrangements about 90% or about 30% of the time in an earlier analysis of around 550 of the donors. A cluster of highly shared sequence variants was judged likely to represent a technical artifact of the sequencing pipeline. When HLA alleles, especially DR and DQ, strongly co-occurred, attributing TCR associations to individual alleles was difficult.

This clone has a handful of counts. Its antigen is not yet known. One base away there is no much larger clone; base qualities are not given. Relative to germline, V is missing 4 bases and J is missing 3 bases, with 2 bases of the junction outside any gene match. The CDR3 sequence holds 14 residues, the cysteine and phenylalanine included. The DNA shown is the 42-base CDR3, in frame from base 1. The germline V gene yields MGHRA for CDR1 and YSYEKL for CDR2. The library was produced with the immunoSEQ multiplex PCR assay. The multiplex PCR relied on a mix of 60 forward primers for TCR Vbeta segments and 13 reverse primers for TCR Jbeta segments. Amplification of the CDR3 region of rearranged TCR beta genes was performed with a multiplex PCR assay on genomic DNA. Amplified TCR beta libraries were sequenced as 87-base-pair reads on the Illumina HiSeq System. As for the authors' bioinformatics: Across the 500 to 750 repertoires, a later analysis counted 78 million or so unique TCR beta chains, roughly 11 million of which were shared by at least two donors. To remove PCR and sequencing errors, raw reads were error-corrected and collapsed into unique sequences using a nearest-neighbor algorithm that merged closely related sequences. Alignment of CDR3 sequences to IMGT reference sequences was used to assign V, D and J gene segments. For a sequence to be retained, a match of at least six nucleotides was required to both a V gene segment and a J gene segment. A rearrangement was called productive if the CDR3 had no stop codons and remained in frame with V and J, and every other rearrangement was called non-productive. Following IMGT convention, CDR3 was defined as the stretch from the second conserved V-encoded cysteine to the conserved J-encoded phenylalanine. The earlier analysis of 587 of the donors excluded sequences that lacked an unambiguous match to a single V gene segment. An earlier analysis of 587 of the donors called V segments functional above 56.7% productive rearrangements and segregating when the between-donor standard deviation exceeded 5%. A statistical classification framework was developed to diagnose cytomegalovirus status using the catalog of TCR beta chain sequences. In a later analysis, V and J genes were assigned by comparing TCR nucleotide sequences against IMGT/GENE-DB human TR gene sequences. In a later analysis, CDR3 sequences and most-parsimonious VDJ recombination scenarios were assigned using the TCRdist pipeline. In a later analysis, each TCR beta chain was defined by its CDR3 amino acid sequence together with its V-gene family, and reads lacking a unique V-gene family were excluded. To address suspected cross-contamination and a sequencing artifact, a later analysis removed over 500 highly shared, low-generation-probability nucleotide sequences. In a later analysis, a clonal expansion index for each public chain was calculated from normalized within-repertoire ranks of inferred template counts. In a later analysis, generation probabilities were computed with a VDJ recombination model fitted to out-of-frame rearrangements, and the resulting probabilities were checked against IGoR. In a later analysis, TCR-TCR, TCR-HLA and TCR-CMV co-occurrence was scored with hypergeometric tests, and a repertoire-size bias correction was applied to TCR pairs. False discovery rates were estimated in a later analysis by permuting HLA or CMV assignments 20 times. In a later analysis, co-occurring TCRs were grouped using DBSCAN, and TCRdist sequence similarity was added for clustering within HLA-allele-positive subsets. For co-occurrence clustering, repertoires with fewer than 30,000 or more than 120,000 public chains were excluded, along with about five repertoires with anomalous nucleotide sharing. As stored in TCRdb, this immuneACCESS dataset retains in-frame rearrangements with V and J assigned. A fraction of the clones does not appear; measured against another copy, unresolved V genes explain less than half of the discrepancy, and the remainder lacks a known reason. That table gives V, J and clone size, and the DNA gave D and trimming. Recorded for this sample are over 130,000 clones; about three quarters of them occurred a single time. Together, the top ten hold roughly 1.7% of the sample.

The receptor was isolated from a woman aged 25 to 39 in good health and CMV-seronegative. Input material: PBMCs. The chain employs TRBV4-1 and TRBJ2-2; the central 7 bases match TRBD1. At the DNA level, the sequence is TGCGCCAGCAGCCGAACAGGGGACACCGGGGAGCTGTTTTTT. Translated, this is CASSRTGDTGELFF.